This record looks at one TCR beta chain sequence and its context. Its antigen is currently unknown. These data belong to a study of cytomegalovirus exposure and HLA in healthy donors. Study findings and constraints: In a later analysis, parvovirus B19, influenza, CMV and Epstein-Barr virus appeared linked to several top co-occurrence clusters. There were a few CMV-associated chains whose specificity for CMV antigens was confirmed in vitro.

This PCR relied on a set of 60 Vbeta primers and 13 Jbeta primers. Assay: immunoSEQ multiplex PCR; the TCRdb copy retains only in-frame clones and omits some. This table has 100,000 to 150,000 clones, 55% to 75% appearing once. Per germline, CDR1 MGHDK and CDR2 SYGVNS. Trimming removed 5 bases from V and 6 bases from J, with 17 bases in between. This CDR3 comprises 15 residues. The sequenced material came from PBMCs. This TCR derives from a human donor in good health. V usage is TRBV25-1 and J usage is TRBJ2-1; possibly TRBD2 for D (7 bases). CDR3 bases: TGTGCCAGCAGTTCCGCCGGGGGGCTCGCCAATGAGCAGTTCTTC. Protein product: CASSSAGGLANEQFF.